The 13 T cell receptor beta chains below come from one sample, sequenced in a study of STAT5B mutations in CD4+ large granular lymphocyte leukemia (dated by TCRdb to between 2021 and 2023). The method was the immunoSEQ multiplex PCR assay. What TCRdb holds here is the immuneACCESS table cut down to in-frame rearrangements. Part of the clones is not present; checked against another copy, under half of the missing clones reflect an unresolved V gene, and the others are unexplained. Within this sample are 20,000 to 25,000 clones, with 74% of them counted one time only. Together, the top ten hold less than 10% of the sample. Sequenced sample: CD4+ T cells from blood buffy coats. The receptors here all came from a human donor in good health.

The gene calls are TRBV7-6 and TRBJ2-3; D remains unclear. Germline-derived CDR1 and CDR2 are SGHVS and FNYEAQ. CDR3 size: 12 residues. V lost 5 bases and J 2 bases, leaving 5 bases between the germline ends. The DNA of the CDR3 is TGTGCCAGCAGCCCAAACACAGATACGCAGTATTTT. It encodes CASSPNTDTQYF.

V is TRBV7-5 and J is TRBJ2-5; TRBD2 is the table's D call and was not checked against the DNA. TRBV7-5 is a documented pseudogene. This CDR3 region has 14 residues. The CDR3 region has the DNA TGTGTCAGAAGCTTACGGGGGGCCAAAGAGACCCAGTACTTC. Its protein is CVRSLRGAKETQYF.

This clone is medium-sized. The rearrangement uses TRBV10-3 and TRBJ2-2; D may match TRBD1 or TRBD2 (5 bases each). Trimming shortened V by 2 bases and J by 7 bases, and 17 bases separated the two germline ends. The germline V gene encodes CDR1 ENHRY and CDR2 SYGVKD. The CDR3 consists of 16 residues. CDR3 loop: CAISEGGVYRGGELFF. DNA for the CDR3: TGTGCCATCAGTGAGGGGGGAGTTTACCGCGGCGGGGAGCTGTTTTTT.

This chain uses TRBV11-1 with TRBJ1-5; D gene ambiguous. Per the germline V gene, CDR1 is SGHAT and CDR2 is FQDESV (reference sequence). Trimming stripped 5 bases from V and 4 bases from J, with 12 bases between. The CDR3 length is 14 residues. CDR3 loop: CASSAEAGNQPQHF. The CDR3 DNA sequence: TGTGCCAGCAGCGCCGAGGCGGGGAATCAGCCCCAGCATTTT.

The V gene is TRBV27, the J gene TRBJ1-5; D is unclear. V was shortened by 6 bases and J by 4 bases, with 7 bases between the two germline ends. Germline-derived CDR1 and CDR2 are MNHEY and SMNVEV (reference sequence). CDR3 length equals 12 residues. The DNA for the CDR3 is TGTGCCAGCAGCCGGCATAATCAGCCCCAGCATTTT. The encoded protein is CASSRHNQPQHF.

The J gene is TRBJ1-6, the V gene TRBV6-5; tentatively, D is TRBD1 (6 bases). Germline loops: CDR1 MNHEY, CDR2 SVGAGI. The CDR3 totals 13 residues. V was cut by 7 bases and J by 7 bases, with 11 bases left in between. CDR3 nucleotide sequence: TGTGCCAGCAACCAGGGGTGGAATTCACCCCTCCACTTT. Residues: CASNQGWNSPLHF.

The chain employs TRBV9 and TRBJ2-5, with D uncertain. V was cut by 1 base and J by 4 bases, with 8 bases left in between. This CDR3 comprises 13 residues. The germline V gene encodes CDR1 SGDLS and CDR2 YYNGEE. Written as DNA, the CDR3 is TGTGCCAGCAGCGTATCCGGAAGAGAGACCCAGTACTTC. This translates into CASSVSGRETQYF.

Sample share makes this clone medium-sized. CDR3 sequence reads: CASSKEWGADEQFF. CDR3 sequence (DNA): TGTGCCAGCAGTAAGGAGTGGGGGGCCGATGAGCAGTTCTTC. The genes are TRBV5-4 and TRBJ2-1, with D perhaps being TRBD1 or TRBD2 (6 bases each). There are 14 residues in the CDR3. The germline V and J ends were trimmed by 5 bases and 8 bases, with 17 bases remaining between them. Germline V gene lookup returns CDR1 SGHNT and CDR2 YYREEE (reference sequence).

V usage is TRBV4-3 and J usage is TRBJ2-2; 8 nucleotides agree with TRBD2. CDR3 length equals 18 residues. Germline CDR1 is LGHNA and CDR2 is YSLEER. V shed 0 bases and J 1 base; nucleotides not matched to a gene: 7. CDR3 region: CASSQDQSSGGNTGELFF. DNA of the CDR3: TGCGCCAGCAGCCAAGACCAATCGAGCGGGGGGAACACCGGGGAGCTGTTTTTT.

V gene TRBV2 combines with J gene TRBJ1-5; D might be TRBD1 (5 bases). V lost 6 bases and J 6 bases, leaving 12 bases between the germline ends. The V gene's germline CDR1 is SNHLY and CDR2 FYNNEI. This CDR3 is built from 13 residues. The DNA of the CDR3 is TGTGCCAGCAGCCAGGGTGCGGGTCAGCCCCAGCATTTT. This gives the protein CASSQGAGQPQHF. Full variable domain (outside the CDR3, taken from reference TRBV2 and TRBJ1-5): EPEVTQTPSHQVTQMGQEVILRCVPISNHLYFYWYRQILGQKVEFLVSFYNNEISEKSEIFDDQFSVERPDGSNFTLKIRSTKLEDSAMYFCASSQGAGQPQHFGDGTRLSIL.

The chain recombines TRBV5-5 with TRBJ1-2; 8 bases agree with TRBD1. Looked up from germline, CDR1 is SGHKS and CDR2 is YYEKEE (reference sequence). The CDR3 sequence is 18 residues long. V was pared by 0 bases and J by 3 bases, with 13 bases of the junction left unmatched. The CDR3 is CASSLDFVHGQGDYGYTF. The CDR3 coding sequence is TGTGCCAGCAGCTTGGATTTCGTGCACGGACAGGGAGACTATGGCTACACCTTC.

For the CDR3, the DNA is TGCGCCAGCAGCCAGAGTTGGGGTGCCCCTCAAAACATTCAGTACTTC. This sequence encodes CASSQSWGAPQNIQYF. This chain connects TRBV4-1 to TRBJ2-4, with no clear D. V shed 3 bases and J shed 5 bases, with 17 bases lying between them. Germline values: CDR1 MGHRA, CDR2 YSYEKL. There are 16 residues in the CDR3.

This clone occurred a few times. This rearrangement joins TRBV27 to TRBJ2-7; D is undetermined. Per the germline V gene, CDR1 is MNHEY and CDR2 is SMNVEV (reference sequence). Trimming shortened V by 3 bases and J by 2 bases, and 8 bases separated the two germline ends. This CDR3 spans 13 amino acids. The chain's CDR3 is CASSFAGAYEQYV. DNA for the CDR3: TGTGCCAGCAGTTTTGCTGGGGCCTACGAGCAGTACGTC.